One and the same sample provided the 24 T cell receptor beta chains below, sequenced in a study of blood T cells in healthy people across ages. A sample-barcoded 5' primer and a J-beta primer mix were used in a second PCR of about 7 to 12 cycles. Each CDR3 protein gets one entry after TCRdb re-called the 5' RACE reads with MiXCR. This table has about 1.7 million distinct CDR3 sequences, over 25% appearing once. Sequencing was performed on blood. The receptors were gathered from a woman under 40 in good health.

J is TRBJ2-7 and V is TRBV20-1, with D tentatively TRBD1 (6 bases). This CDR3 has 13 amino acids. Germline lookup yields CDR1 DFQATT and CDR2 SNEGSKA (reference sequence). The ends were cut back, 2 bases at V and 7 bases at J, with 15 bases in the middle. CDR3 residues: CSARLPDRREQYF. The CDR3 DNA reads as TGCAGTGCTAGACTCCCAGACAGGAGGGAGCAGTACTTC.

The table lists this clonotype with many counts. V usage is TRBV18 and J usage is TRBJ1-1, with D uncertain. Germline V lookup: CDR1 KGHSH, CDR2 LQKENI. Trimming removed 1 base from V and 1 base from J, with 4 bases in between. CDR3 length: 13 amino acids. CDR3 amino acids: CASSPQGNTEAFF. In DNA, the CDR3 is TGTGCCAGCTCACCACAGGGGAACACTGAAGCTTTCTTT.

Worth noting for this clonotype: At one end, the junction sequence differs from germline, possibly due to a read error. The chain is built from TRBV5-1 and TRBJ1-2; TRBD1 matches 9 bases. The CDR3 covers 15 residues. Germline V gives CDR1 SGHRS, CDR2 YFSETQ. CDR3 residues: CASSPGQGTRYGCTF. In DNA form, the CDR3 reads TGCGCCAGCAGCCCGGGACAGGGAACACGCTATGGCTGCACCTTC. Variable domain in full (rest from reference TRBV5-1 and TRBJ1-2): KAGVTQTPRYLIKTRGQQVTLSCSPISGHRSVSWYQQTPGQGLQFLFEYFSETQRNKGNFPGRFSGRQFSNSRSEMNVSTLELGDSALYLCASSPGQGTRYGCTFGSGTRLTVV.

This clonotype was found a few times. The chain couples TRBV12-3 or TRBV12-4 to TRBJ2-3, with D possibly matching TRBD2 (6 bases). The CDR3 totals 14 residues. V was cut by 6 bases and J by 3 bases, with 13 bases left in between. CDR3 protein: CASRVGLQTDTQYF. The CDR3 region has the DNA TGTGCCAGCAGAGTGGGACTTCAAACAGATACGCAGTATTTT.

This chain uses TRBV12-5 with TRBJ1-2; perhaps TRBD1 as D (5 bases). With 2 bases removed from V and 7 bases from J, the gap between germline ends came to 11 bases. CDR3 length: 13 residues. Germline CDR1 is LGHNT and CDR2 is FRNRAP. CDR3 sequence: CASGLSGGVGYTF. In nucleotides, the CDR3 is TGTGCTAGTGGTTTGTCGGGGGGTGTTGGCTACACCTTC.

The chain is built from TRBV20-1 and TRBJ2-1; 8 bases are shared with TRBD2. The CDR3 is 16 residues long. Germline V gene data show CDR1 as DFQATT and CDR2 as SNEGSKA (reference sequence). The V gene end was trimmed by 0 bases and the J gene end by 0 bases; junction bases not matched to a gene: 4. CDR3 region: CSARDIAGISYNEQFF. CDR3 DNA: TGCAGTGCTAGAGACATAGCGGGGATCTCCTACAATGAGCAGTTCTTC.

The chain employs TRBV7-9 and TRBJ1-2, with 7 bases that match TRBD1. Unmatched junction bases numbered 10, after V lost 3 bases and J lost 6 bases. This CDR3 has 15 residues. Per germline, CDR1 SEHNR and CDR2 FQNEAQ (reference sequence). The CDR3 DNA follows: TGTGCCAGCAGCTTTGAGGTCGGGACAGTCCATGGCTACACCTTC. Amino acids: CASSFEVGTVHGYTF.

The V and J genes are TRBV2 and TRBJ2-5; the match to TRBD2 covers 9 bases. The CDR3 contains 16 residues. The V gene end was trimmed by 4 bases and the J gene end by 1 base; junction bases not matched to a gene: 7. CDR1 is SNHLY, CDR2 FYNNEI, per germline. Here the CDR3 reads CASSGSLAGIQETQYF. In DNA form, the CDR3 reads TGTGCCAGCAGTGGGTCGCTAGCGGGGATCCAAGAGACCCAGTACTTC.

This clonotype appeared many times. The chain links TRBV3-1 to TRBJ2-1; D is uncertain. Germline assignment: CDR1 LGHDT and CDR2 YNNKEL (reference sequence). The CDR3 is 11 amino acids. V gave up 7 bases and J gave up 12 bases, with 13 bases separating them. CDR3 DNA: TGTGCCAGCACCTTAGGGAATCGGCAGTTCTTC. Protein sequence: CASTLGNRQFF.

This clonotype showed up just a few times. The chain has TRBV11-2 and TRBJ1-4; tentatively, D is TRBD1 (6 bases). Trimming shortened V by 10 bases and J by 0 bases, and 24 bases separated the two germline ends. CDR1 and CDR2 from the germline V gene are SGHAT and FQNNGV. The length of the CDR3 is 18 residues. In DNA, the CDR3 is TGTGCCACCACCCCCCGGACAGTAACCCATGCAACTAATGAAAAACTGTTTTTT. This encodes CATTPRTVTHATNEKLFF.

This sequence joins TRBV6-6 and TRBJ1-2; possibly TRBD1 for D (6 bases). Deletions cut 6 bases from V and 2 bases from J, with 16 bases between. This CDR3 has 15 residues. Per germline, CDR1 MNHNY and CDR2 SVGAGI (reference sequence). The CDR3 DNA follows: TGTGCCAGCAGACCTCGGACAGTGGCAAACTATGGCTACACCTTC. Its translation is CASRPRTVANYGYTF.

This clonotype was seen a handful of times. The rearrangement uses TRBV7-2 and TRBJ2-7; D assignment may be TRBD1 or TRBD2 (6 bases each). CDR3 size: 15 residues. V was shortened by 5 bases and J by 6 bases, with 20 bases between the two germline ends. In germline, CDR1 is SGHTA, CDR2 FQGNSA. This CDR3 reads CASSPRSGAGAEQYF. The CDR3 nucleotides are TGTGCCAGCAGCCCCCGGTCGGGGGCGGGCGCCGAGCAGTACTTC.

This clonotype was counted only a few times. The J gene is TRBJ1-5, the V gene TRBV10-3; TRBD1 is a possible D gene (6 bases). Trimming pared 2 bases from V and 1 base from J, leaving 15 bases between. CDR3 length: 17 residues. Germline values: CDR1 ENHRY, CDR2 SYGVKD. The CDR3 DNA is TGTGCCATCAGTGAGGGTTGGGGGGCCGGGAGCAATCAGCCCCAGCATTTT. It specifies CAISEGWGAGSNQPQHF.

The sample holds a few counts of this clonotype. The chain employs TRBV20-1 and TRBJ1-5; the D gene is possibly TRBD1 (5 bases). The germline V and J ends were trimmed by 3 bases and 3 bases, with 12 bases remaining between them. Looked up from germline, CDR1 is DFQATT and CDR2 is SNEGSKA (reference sequence). The CDR3 totals 14 residues. The DNA of the CDR3 is TGCAGTGCTAGGGAAGGGGACCACAATCAGCCCCAGCATTTT. This sequence encodes CSAREGDHNQPQHF.

This rearrangement joins TRBV10-2 to TRBJ2-1, with a weak D call TRBD2 (5 bases). Per the germline V gene, CDR1 is WSHSY and CDR2 is SAAADI. Trimming left V 6 bases short and J 5 bases short, with 8 bases between. CDR3 size: 12 residues. DNA for the CDR3: TGCGCCAGCAGGGGAGAGAACAATGAGCAGTTCTTC. It encodes CASRGENNEQFF.

The V gene is TRBV6-6, the J gene TRBJ2-1; perhaps TRBD2 as D (6 bases). The length of the CDR3 is 15 residues. In germline, CDR1 is MNHNY, CDR2 SVGAGI (reference sequence). Between the trimmed V and J ends, which lost 5 bases and 5 bases, there was a span of 16 bases. As DNA, the CDR3 is TGTGCCAGCAGTGGGGGGACTCTGCCACACAATGAGCAGTTCTTC. Encoded protein: CASSGGTLPHNEQFF.

The gene calls are TRBV20-1 and TRBJ1-1, with a tentative D call TRBD1 (5 bases). V was pared by 6 bases and J by 7 bases, with 12 bases between. CDR1 and CDR2 from the germline V gene are DFQATT and SNEGSKA (reference sequence). CDR3 size: 11 residues. For the CDR3, the DNA is TGCAGTGCCCCTGGGGGGGATGAAGCTTTCTTT. Its protein product is CSAPGGDEAFF.

This clonotype was picked up a small number of times. V gene TRBV20-1 combines with J gene TRBJ2-3, with 12 bases matching TRBD2. The ends lost 6 bases at V and 7 bases at J; junction bases unmatched: 8. This CDR3 is built from 14 residues. Germline lookup yields CDR1 DFQATT and CDR2 SNEGSKA (reference sequence). This CDR3 is CSADASGGAYTQYF. In nucleotides, the CDR3 is TGCAGTGCAGATGCTAGCGGGGGGGCGTATACGCAGTATTTT.

V gene TRBV6-2 or TRBV6-3 combines with J gene TRBJ1-2, with D maybe TRBD1 (6 bases). The V gene's germline CDR1 is MNHEY and CDR2 SVGEGT. Trimming stripped 2 bases from V and 0 bases from J, with 13 bases between. The CDR3 runs 16 residues. For the CDR3, the DNA is TGTGCCAGCAGTTACGGGACACCCGGATCTAACTATGGCTACACCTTC. Translation: CASSYGTPGSNYGYTF.

This clonotype was observed a handful of times. The J gene is TRBJ1-3, the V gene TRBV9; the match to TRBD1 covers 7 bases. The CDR3 totals 15 residues. CDR1 is SGDLS, CDR2 YYNGEE, per germline. The V and J ends lost 4 bases and 2 bases, in that order; junction bases with no gene match: 6. CDR3 protein: CASSSSGGPGNTIYF. The CDR3 DNA sequence: TGTGCCAGCAGCTCGTCAGGGGGGCCTGGAAACACCATATATTTT.

V and J are TRBV12-3 or TRBV12-4 and TRBJ1-2, with a weak D call TRBD1 (6 bases). This CDR3 is built from 13 residues. Between the trimmed V and J ends, which lost 7 bases and 10 bases, there was a span of 19 bases. CDR3 coding DNA: TGTGCCAGCACCAGCCGGGACACGCGAGACTACACCTTC. This gives the protein CASTSRDTRDYTF.

This clonotype appeared a single time. This may arise from a read error, as a much more abundant clone is one base away. The rearrangement uses TRBV7-6 and TRBJ2-1; 8 nucleotides agree with TRBD2. Germline CDR1 SGHVS, CDR2 FNYEAQ. This CDR3 spans 14 amino acids. The CDR3 nucleotides read TGTGCCAGCAGCCCAGCGGGAGCCCACAATAAGCAGTTCTTC. Translation: CASSPAGAHNKQFF.

This clonotype was detected a few times. The gene calls are TRBV5-4 and TRBJ2-1, with D unresolved. The CDR3 spans 11 residues. Germline V CDR1 and CDR2: SGHNT, YYREEE (reference sequence). The V end was cut by 7 bases, the J end by 4 bases, with 6 bases between. The CDR3 sequence: CASHIYNEQFF. The CDR3 bases are TGTGCCAGCCACATATACAATGAGCAGTTCTTC.

This chain links TRBV20-1 with TRBJ2-5, with 8 positions matching TRBD1. CDR1 DFQATT and CDR2 SNEGSKA come from the germline V gene (reference sequence). V was clipped by 4 bases and J by 2 bases; unmatched bases: 6. The CDR3 length is 14 residues. CDR3 loop: CSATPGQGQETQYF. The CDR3 bases are TGCAGTGCTACCCCTGGACAGGGACAAGAGACCCAGTACTTC.